These T cell receptor beta chains were read from a single sample in a study of Ad26.COV2.S vaccination and SARS-CoV-2 variants. Data came from immunoSEQ multiplex PCR; TCRdb stores just in-frame clones and leaves some out. Of 430,000 or so clones listed, 85% to 90% are singletons. The material was peripheral blood, obtained in a trial of Ad26.COV2.S vaccine versus placebo. Every receptor here comes from a person aged 18-60 years who received the Ad26.COV2.S COVID-19 vaccine or a placebo. The CDR3 runs from the conserved cysteine through the conserved F or W. D genes are given only for firm matches. A row's size may be missing; if present it is once, few, many or a size class.

j_call: TRBJ1-1; clone_size: once; v_call: TRBV7-2; d_call: NA; cdr3_aa: CASSLNGGREAFF; cdr3_nt: TGTGCCAGCAGCTTAAATGGGGGGAGGGAAGCTTTCTTT
j_call: TRBJ1-2; clone_size: NA; v_call: TRBV6-5; d_call: TRBD1; cdr3_aa: CASTLGQGLRGYTF; cdr3_nt: TGTGCCAGCACCCTCGGACAGGGGCTACGTGGCTACACCTTC
j_call: TRBJ1-3; clone_size: NA; v_call: TRBV6-1; d_call: NA; cdr3_aa: CASSERRWIRSGNTIYF; cdr3_nt: TGTGCCAGCAGTGAAAGAAGGTGGATAAGATCTGGAAACACCATATATTTT
j_call: TRBJ2-1; clone_size: NA; v_call: TRBV6-4; d_call: NA; cdr3_aa: CASKVGAEAYNEQFF; cdr3_nt: TGTGCCAGCAAGGTCGGGGCGGAGGCCTACAATGAGCAGTTCTTC
j_call: TRBJ2-1; clone_size: NA; v_call: TRBV19; d_call: NA; cdr3_aa: CASSIQGGDYNEQFF; cdr3_nt: TGTGCCAGTAGTATACAGGGGGGGGATTACAATGAGCAGTTCTTC
j_call: TRBJ1-1; clone_size: NA; v_call: TRBV5-1; d_call: NA; cdr3_aa: CASSWGRNTEAFF; cdr3_nt: TGCGCCAGCAGCTGGGGAAGGAACACTGAAGCTTTCTTT
j_call: TRBJ1-4; clone_size: NA; v_call: TRBV7-2; d_call: TRBD1; cdr3_aa: CASRVGQNNEKLFF; cdr3_nt: TGTGCCAGCCGGGTGGGACAGAATAATGAAAAACTGTTTTTT
j_call: TRBJ2-5; clone_size: once; v_call: TRBV24-1; d_call: NA; cdr3_aa: CATSDWTAQETQYF; cdr3_nt: TGTGCCACCAGTGATTGGACAGCGCAAGAGACCCAGTACTTC
j_call: TRBJ2-5; clone_size: NA; v_call: TRBV11-1; d_call: TRBD1; cdr3_aa: CASTRLGQGRETQYF; cdr3_nt: TGTGCCAGCACCCGGCTGGGACAGGGGAGGGAGACCCAGTACTTC
j_call: TRBJ1-5; clone_size: once; v_call: TRBV4-1; d_call: NA; cdr3_aa: CASSQNRQGQPQHF; cdr3_nt: TGCGCCAGCAGCCAAAACCGGCAGGGGCAGCCCCAGCATTTT
j_call: TRBJ1-3; clone_size: NA; v_call: TRBV4-1; d_call: NA; cdr3_aa: CASSQDPPHTENGNTIYF; cdr3_nt: TGCGCCAGCAGCCAAGATCCCCCGCACACAGAGAATGGAAACACCATATATTTT
j_call: TRBJ1-2; clone_size: NA; v_call: TRBV12-3/TRBV12-4; d_call: NA; cdr3_aa: CASSLGSGYTF; cdr3_nt: TGTGCCAGCAGTTTAGGCAGTGGCTACACCTTC
j_call: TRBJ2-6; clone_size: NA; v_call: TRBV30; d_call: NA; cdr3_aa: CAWEDSGANVLTF; cdr3_nt: TGTGCCTGGGAGGACTCTGGGGCCAACGTCCTGACTTTC
j_call: TRBJ1-2; clone_size: once; v_call: TRBV18; d_call: NA; cdr3_aa: CASSPNRVSNYGYTF; cdr3_nt: TGTGCCAGCTCACCGAACAGGGTTTCTAACTATGGCTACACCTTC
j_call: TRBJ2-7; clone_size: NA; v_call: TRBV11-2; d_call: TRBD2; cdr3_aa: CASSLSPSGEQYF; cdr3_nt: TGTGCCAGCAGCTTAAGCCCTAGCGGAGAGCAGTACTTC
j_call: TRBJ2-1; clone_size: NA; v_call: TRBV10-3; d_call: NA; cdr3_aa: CATKMRSEQFF; cdr3_nt: TGTGCCACGAAGATGAGATCTGAGCAGTTCTTC
j_call: TRBJ1-6; clone_size: NA; v_call: TRBV4-2; d_call: NA; cdr3_aa: CASSPGFRNNSPLHF; cdr3_nt: TGTGCCAGCAGCCCGGGGTTTAGGAATAATTCACCCCTCCACTTT
j_call: TRBJ1-2; clone_size: NA; v_call: TRBV7-9; d_call: NA; cdr3_aa: CASSFAPGRGGYGYTF; cdr3_nt: TGTGCCAGCAGCTTCGCGCCGGGCAGGGGTGGCTATGGCTACACCTTC
j_call: TRBJ2-1; clone_size: NA; v_call: TRBV11-2; d_call: NA; cdr3_aa: CASSSRQEWEERVDEQFF; cdr3_nt: TGTGCCAGCAGCTCGCGGCAAGAGTGGGAGGAGAGGGTAGATGAGCAGTTCTTC
j_call: TRBJ1-1; clone_size: once; v_call: TRBV2; d_call: NA; cdr3_aa: CASSRKVLNTEAFF; cdr3_nt: TGTGCCAGCAGCCGAAAGGTCTTGAACACTGAAGCTTTCTTT
j_call: TRBJ2-1; clone_size: NA; v_call: TRBV7-9; d_call: NA; cdr3_aa: CASSRLGGRPYSYNEQFF; cdr3_nt: TGTGCCAGCAGCCGACTGGGGGGTCGCCCCTACTCCTACAATGAGCAGTTCTTC
j_call: TRBJ2-3; clone_size: NA; v_call: TRBV7-8; d_call: TRBD2; cdr3_aa: CASSLVAGADTQYF; cdr3_nt: TGTGCCAGCAGCTTAGTAGCGGGAGCAGATACGCAGTATTTT
j_call: TRBJ2-2; clone_size: NA; v_call: TRBV7-2; d_call: NA; cdr3_aa: CASSLQGSSNTGELFF; cdr3_nt: TGTGCCAGCAGCTTGCAGGGGTCCTCGAACACCGGGGAGCTGTTTTTT
j_call: TRBJ2-1; clone_size: NA; v_call: TRBV10-3; d_call: NA; cdr3_aa: CAISGRLGNEQFF; cdr3_nt: TGTGCCATCAGTGGCCGACTAGGAAATGAGCAGTTCTTC
j_call: TRBJ2-1; clone_size: NA; v_call: TRBV18; d_call: NA; cdr3_aa: CASSPQVRSDEQFF; cdr3_nt: TGTGCCAGCTCACCCCAGGTTAGATCGGATGAGCAGTTCTTC
j_call: TRBJ1-4; clone_size: NA; v_call: TRBV4-3; d_call: NA; cdr3_aa: CASSQEYEPNEKLFF; cdr3_nt: TGCGCCAGCAGCCAAGAATATGAGCCGAATGAAAAACTGTTTTTT
j_call: TRBJ1-2; clone_size: once; v_call: TRBV28; d_call: NA; cdr3_aa: CASREVTRDIHGYTF; cdr3_nt: TGTGCCAGCAGGGAGGTTACTCGGGACATACATGGCTACACCTTC
j_call: TRBJ2-1; clone_size: few; v_call: TRBV18; d_call: TRBD2; cdr3_aa: CASSPGLAGDNEQFF; cdr3_nt: TGTGCCAGCTCACCGGGACTAGCGGGGGACAATGAGCAGTTCTTC
j_call: TRBJ1-1; clone_size: NA; v_call: TRBV28; d_call: NA; cdr3_aa: CASSLGDRTEAFF; cdr3_nt: TGTGCCAGCAGTTTGGGGGATCGGACTGAAGCTTTCTTT
j_call: TRBJ1-1; clone_size: NA; v_call: TRBV5-6; d_call: NA; cdr3_aa: CASSLSTEAFF; cdr3_nt: TGTGCCAGCAGCCTTTCCACTGAAGCTTTCTTT
j_call: TRBJ2-2; clone_size: once; v_call: TRBV9; d_call: NA; cdr3_aa: CASSVEPHTGELFF; cdr3_nt: TGTGCCAGCAGCGTAGAACCCCACACCGGGGAGCTGTTTTTT
j_call: TRBJ1-1; clone_size: once; v_call: TRBV15; d_call: NA; cdr3_aa: CATSRFFPEGDTEAFF; cdr3_nt: TGTGCCACCAGCAGATTCTTTCCCGAGGGGGACACTGAAGCTTTCTTT
j_call: TRBJ1-2; clone_size: NA; v_call: TRBV28; d_call: TRBD1; cdr3_aa: CASSLIQGAGGYTF; cdr3_nt: TGTGCCAGCAGTTTAATTCAGGGGGCGGGTGGCTACACCTTC
j_call: TRBJ1-5; clone_size: NA; v_call: TRBV2; d_call: NA; cdr3_aa: CASGLSLNQPQHF; cdr3_nt: TGTGCCAGCGGTCTGAGCCTCAATCAGCCCCAGCATTTT
j_call: TRBJ1-1; clone_size: NA; v_call: TRBV3-1/TRBV3-2; d_call: NA; cdr3_aa: CASSQAAGGAEAFF; cdr3_nt: TGTGCCAGCAGCCAAGCAGCCGGGGGTGCTGAAGCTTTCTTT
j_call: TRBJ1-1; clone_size: NA; v_call: TRBV7-9; d_call: TRBD1; cdr3_aa: CASSVLGQGAFF; cdr3_nt: TGTGCCAGCAGCGTCCTCGGACAGGGAGCTTTCTTT
j_call: TRBJ1-2; clone_size: NA; v_call: TRBV19; d_call: NA; cdr3_aa: CATRTGTTTTNYGYTF; cdr3_nt: TGTGCCACCCGAACCGGGACAACTACAACTAACTATGGCTACACCTTC
j_call: TRBJ2-3; clone_size: NA; v_call: TRBV25-1; d_call: NA; cdr3_aa: CASSSDTQYF; cdr3_nt: TGTGCCAGCAGTTCCGATACGCAGTATTTT
j_call: TRBJ2-3; clone_size: NA; v_call: TRBV6-6; d_call: TRBD2; cdr3_aa: CACQRGGITDTQYF; cdr3_nt: TGTGCCTGCCAGCGGGGGGGCATCACGGATACGCAGTATTTT
j_call: TRBJ2-2; clone_size: many; v_call: TRBV10-3; d_call: TRBD1; cdr3_aa: CAIQGAWELFF; cdr3_nt: TGTGCCATCCAGGGGGCCTGGGAGCTGTTTTTT
j_call: TRBJ1-1; clone_size: once; v_call: TRBV13; d_call: NA; cdr3_aa: CASSLTPGTDTEAFF; cdr3_nt: TGTGCCAGCAGCTTGACCCCCGGAACCGACACTGAAGCTTTCTTT
j_call: TRBJ2-6; clone_size: NA; v_call: TRBV6-2/TRBV6-3; d_call: NA; cdr3_aa: CASSYGGSGANVLTF; cdr3_nt: TGTGCCAGCAGTTACGGAGGGTCTGGGGCCAACGTCCTGACTTTC
j_call: TRBJ2-7; clone_size: NA; v_call: TRBV2; d_call: NA; cdr3_aa: CASSEVVDGTNEQYF; cdr3_nt: TGTGCCAGCAGTGAAGTAGTGGACGGCACTAACGAGCAGTACTTC
j_call: TRBJ1-5; clone_size: few; v_call: TRBV7-2; d_call: NA; cdr3_aa: CASSLEGLRDQPQHF; cdr3_nt: TGTGCCAGCAGCTTAGAAGGCCTAAGAGATCAGCCCCAGCATTTT
j_call: TRBJ2-2; clone_size: few; v_call: TRBV2; d_call: TRBD1; cdr3_aa: CASGSIQGAGELFF; cdr3_nt: TGTGCCAGCGGTTCGATTCAGGGGGCCGGGGAGCTGTTTTTT
j_call: TRBJ2-7; clone_size: NA; v_call: TRBV5-1; d_call: TRBD2; cdr3_aa: CASSWGEGEQYF; cdr3_nt: TGCGCCAGCAGCTGGGGGGAGGGCGAGCAGTACTTC
j_call: TRBJ1-1; clone_size: NA; v_call: TRBV28; d_call: TRBD1; cdr3_aa: CASSFAGTGGNTEAFF; cdr3_nt: TGTGCCAGCAGTTTTGCCGGGACAGGGGGGAACACTGAAGCTTTCTTT
j_call: TRBJ1-2; clone_size: NA; v_call: TRBV7-9; d_call: TRBD1; cdr3_aa: CASSLRDSPNYGYTF; cdr3_nt: TGTGCCAGCAGCTTAAGGGACAGTCCTAACTATGGCTACACCTTC
j_call: TRBJ2-1; clone_size: once; v_call: TRBV2; d_call: TRBD1; cdr3_aa: CASSLQGGSSYNEQFF; cdr3_nt: TGTGCCAGCAGTCTACAGGGGGGAAGCTCCTACAATGAGCAGTTCTTC
j_call: TRBJ1-1; clone_size: NA; v_call: TRBV7-9; d_call: NA; cdr3_aa: CASSLLGPNTEAFF; cdr3_nt: TGTGCCAGCAGCTTACTAGGTCCGAACACTGAAGCTTTCTTT
j_call: TRBJ1-1; clone_size: once; v_call: TRBV5-4; d_call: NA; cdr3_aa: CASSLALNTEAFF; cdr3_nt: TGTGCCAGCAGCTTGGCCCTGAACACTGAAGCTTTCTTT
j_call: TRBJ2-2; clone_size: NA; v_call: TRBV19; d_call: TRBD2; cdr3_aa: CASSIRSGRAWAGELFF; cdr3_nt: TGTGCCAGTAGTATCCGTAGCGGGAGGGCCTGGGCCGGGGAGCTGTTTTTT
j_call: TRBJ2-1; clone_size: NA; v_call: TRBV9; d_call: TRBD2; cdr3_aa: CASSASGGSYNEQFF; cdr3_nt: TGTGCCAGCAGCGCTAGCGGGGGCTCCTACAATGAGCAGTTCTTC